This T cell receptor (beta chain) was sequenced during a study of T cell therapy after organ transplantation. Overall study context: About 80% of the ten patients were clinical responders. Findings and limits, study-wide: In nonresponders, large pretherapy expansions changed minimally after therapy.

V shed 4 bases, J shed 3 bases, and the junction held 11 bases outside the gene matches. Germline loops: CDR1 SGHDT, CDR2 YYEEEE. The CDR3 contains 16 residues. Data came from immunoSEQ multiplex PCR; TCRdb stores just in-frame clones and leaves some out. The sample carries 45,000 to 60,000 clones, 94% recorded once. Of note for this clone: Its antigen is not identified.

This chain links TRBV5-6 with TRBJ2-3, with TRBD1 matching 7 bases. The material was CD8+ T cells from blood, obtained before autologous CMV-specific T cell therapy. The source is a human patient who had received a solid organ transplant and had CMV disease. CDR3 coding DNA: TGTGCCAGCAGCGGCGACAGGGTCGTGAGGACAGATACGCAGTATTTT. It codes for CASSGDRVVRTDTQYF.